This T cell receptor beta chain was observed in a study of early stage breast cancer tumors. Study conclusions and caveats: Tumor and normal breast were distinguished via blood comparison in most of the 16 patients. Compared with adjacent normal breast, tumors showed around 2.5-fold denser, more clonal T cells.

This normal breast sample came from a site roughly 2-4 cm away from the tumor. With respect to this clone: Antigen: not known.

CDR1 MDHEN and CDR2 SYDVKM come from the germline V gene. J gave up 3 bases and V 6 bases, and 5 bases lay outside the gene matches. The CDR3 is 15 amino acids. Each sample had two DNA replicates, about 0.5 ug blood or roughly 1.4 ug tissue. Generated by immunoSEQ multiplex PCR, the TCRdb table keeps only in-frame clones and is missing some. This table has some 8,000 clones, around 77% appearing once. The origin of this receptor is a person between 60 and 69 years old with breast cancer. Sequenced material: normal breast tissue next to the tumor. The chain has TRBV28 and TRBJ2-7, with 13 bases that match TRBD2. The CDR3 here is CASRVTSGGGYEQYF. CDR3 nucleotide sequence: TGTGCCAGCAGGGTAACTAGCGGGGGGGGCTACGAGCAGTACTTC. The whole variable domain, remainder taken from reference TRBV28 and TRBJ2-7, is DVKVTQSSRYLVKRTGEKVFLECVQDMDHENMFWYRQDPGLGLRLIYFSYDVKMKEKGDIPEGYSVSREKKERFSLILESASTNQTSMYLCASRVTSGGGYEQYFGPGTRLTVT.